What follows describes a single TCR beta chain. What it binds is not known. The data belong to a study of cytomegalovirus exposure and HLA in healthy donors. Points from the study as a whole: Prediction of most subjects' HLA-A and HLA-B alleles by TCR beta sequences was reportedly accurate. Most of the TCR beta V segments (in an earlier analysis) were productive either about 87% or about 30% of the time.

Looked up from germline, CDR1 is KGHSH and CDR2 is LQKENI. The CDR3 is made up of 17 amino acids. Trimming cost V 1 base and J 5 bases, with 18 bases left between them. Primers included in the PCR were 60 Vbeta and 13 Jbeta primers. The repertoire was sequenced with immunoSEQ multiplex PCR; TCRdb's copy has only in-frame clones and lacks some. The repertoire has roughly 150,000 clones, roughly 73% of them found once; the top ten carry 1.5% to 2%. In nominal health when sampled, donors likely had unrecorded immune exposures nonetheless. The sequenced sample consisted of PBMCs. The rearrangement links TRBV18 to TRBJ2-1, with D possibly TRBD2 on 6 matching bases. This receptor was obtained from a woman aged 18-29 years in good health and CMV-seronegative. CDR3 sequence reads: CASSPRHSRLDNNEQFF. The DNA for the CDR3 is TGTGCCAGCTCACCACGGCACAGCCGACTAGACAACAATGAGCAGTTCTTC.